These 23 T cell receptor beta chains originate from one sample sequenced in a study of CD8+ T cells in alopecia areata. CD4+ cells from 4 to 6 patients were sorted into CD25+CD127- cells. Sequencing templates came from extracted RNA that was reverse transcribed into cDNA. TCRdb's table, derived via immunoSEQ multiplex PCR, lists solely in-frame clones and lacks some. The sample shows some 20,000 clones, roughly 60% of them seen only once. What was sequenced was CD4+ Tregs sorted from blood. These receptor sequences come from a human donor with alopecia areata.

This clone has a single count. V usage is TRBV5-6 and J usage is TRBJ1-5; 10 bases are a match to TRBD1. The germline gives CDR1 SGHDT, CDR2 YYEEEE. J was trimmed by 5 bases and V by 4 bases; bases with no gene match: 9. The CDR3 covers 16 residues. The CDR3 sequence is CASSLRDRGTYQPQHF. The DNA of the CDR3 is TGTGCCAGCAGCCTTCGGGACAGGGGTACCTATCAGCCCCAGCATTTT.

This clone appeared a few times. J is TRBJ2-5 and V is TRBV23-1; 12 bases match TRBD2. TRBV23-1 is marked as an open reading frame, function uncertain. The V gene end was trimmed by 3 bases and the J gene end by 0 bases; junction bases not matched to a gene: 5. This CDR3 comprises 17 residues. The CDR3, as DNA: TGCGCCAGCAGTCATGGGCCTAGCGGGAGGGACCAAGAGACCCAGTACTTC. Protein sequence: CASSHGPSGRDQETQYF.

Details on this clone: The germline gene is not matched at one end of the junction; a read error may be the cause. Written as DNA, the CDR3 is TGTGCCAGCAGTCCATGGACTAGCGGGGGGCCTAGCTTC. It translates to CASSPWTSGGPSF. The V and J genes are TRBV28 and TRBJ2-7; 14 nucleotides align to TRBD2. CDR3 length equals 13 residues. Germline lookup yields CDR1 MDHEN and CDR2 SYDVKM.

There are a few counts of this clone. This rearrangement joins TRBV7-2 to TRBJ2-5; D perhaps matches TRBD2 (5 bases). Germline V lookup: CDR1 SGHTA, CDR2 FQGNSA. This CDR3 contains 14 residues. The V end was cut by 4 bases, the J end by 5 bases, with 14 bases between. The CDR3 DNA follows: TGTGCCAGCAGCTCGATTGGCCGGGGTGAGACCCAGTACTTC. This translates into CASSSIGRGETQYF.

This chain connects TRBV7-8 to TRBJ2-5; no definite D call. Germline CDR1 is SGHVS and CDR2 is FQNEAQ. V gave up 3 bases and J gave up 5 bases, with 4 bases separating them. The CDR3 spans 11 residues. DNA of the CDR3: TGTGCCAGCAGCTTTAGGGAGACCCAGTACTTC. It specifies CASSFRETQYF.

The CDR3 is CAWSVAGEKLFF. In DNA, the CDR3 is TGTGCCTGGAGTGTAGCTGGGGAAAAACTGTTTTTT. The chain carries TRBV30 and TRBJ1-4, with D unresolved. This CDR3 has 12 residues. V dropped 0 bases and J dropped 8 bases, with 7 bases sitting between them. Germline CDR1 GTSNPN, CDR2 SVGIG (reference sequence).

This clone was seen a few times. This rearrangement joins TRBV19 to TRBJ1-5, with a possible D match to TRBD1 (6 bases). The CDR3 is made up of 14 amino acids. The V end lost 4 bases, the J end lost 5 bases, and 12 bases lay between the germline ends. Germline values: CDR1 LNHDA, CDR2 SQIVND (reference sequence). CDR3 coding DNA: TGTGCCAGTAGTACAACAGGGCTCGATCAGCCCCAGCATTTT. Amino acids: CASSTTGLDQPQHF.

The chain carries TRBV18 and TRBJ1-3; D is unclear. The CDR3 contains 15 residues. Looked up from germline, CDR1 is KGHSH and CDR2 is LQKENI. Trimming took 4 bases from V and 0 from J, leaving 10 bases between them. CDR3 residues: CASSRAQSSGNTIYF. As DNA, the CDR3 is TGTGCCAGCTCACGAGCTCAGAGCTCTGGAAACACCATATATTTT.

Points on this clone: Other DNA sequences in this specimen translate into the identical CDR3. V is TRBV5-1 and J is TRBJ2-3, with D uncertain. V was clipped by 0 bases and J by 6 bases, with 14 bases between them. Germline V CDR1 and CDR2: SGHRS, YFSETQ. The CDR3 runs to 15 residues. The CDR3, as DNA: TGCGCCAGCAGCTTGGGATGGGGTGTCGCGGATACGCAGTATTTT. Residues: CASSLGWGVADTQYF.

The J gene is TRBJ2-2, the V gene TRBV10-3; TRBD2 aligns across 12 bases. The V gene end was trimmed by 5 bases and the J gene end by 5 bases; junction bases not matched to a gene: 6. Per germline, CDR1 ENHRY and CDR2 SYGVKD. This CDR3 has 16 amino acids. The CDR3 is CAISRLAGEKTGELFF. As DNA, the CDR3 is TGTGCCATCAGTCGACTAGCGGGGGAGAAGACCGGGGAGCTGTTTTTT.

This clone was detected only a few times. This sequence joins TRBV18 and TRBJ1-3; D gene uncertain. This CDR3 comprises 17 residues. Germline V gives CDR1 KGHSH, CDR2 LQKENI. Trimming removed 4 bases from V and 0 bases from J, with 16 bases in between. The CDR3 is CASSLLSPLPSGNTIYF. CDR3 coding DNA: TGTGCCAGCTCACTACTCTCCCCACTTCCCTCTGGAAACACCATATATTTT.

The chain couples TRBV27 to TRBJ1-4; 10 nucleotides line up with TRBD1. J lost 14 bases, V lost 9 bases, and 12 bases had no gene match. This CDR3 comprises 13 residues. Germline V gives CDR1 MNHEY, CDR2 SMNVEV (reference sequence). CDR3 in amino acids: CASMAGQGSSLFF. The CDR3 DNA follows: TGTGCCAGTATGGCGGGACAGGGGTCCTCGCTGTTTTTT. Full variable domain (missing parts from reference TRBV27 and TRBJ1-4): EAQVTQNPRYLITVTGKKLTVTCSQNMNHEYMSWYRQDPGLGLRQIYYSMNVEVTDKGDVPEGYKVSRKEKRNFPLILESPSPNQTSLYFCASMAGQGSSLFFGSGTQLSVL.

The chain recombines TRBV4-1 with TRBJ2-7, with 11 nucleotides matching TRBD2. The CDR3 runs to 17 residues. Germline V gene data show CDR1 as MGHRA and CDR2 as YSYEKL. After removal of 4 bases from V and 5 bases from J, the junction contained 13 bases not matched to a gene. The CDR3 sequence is CASSLGPNLAGGNEQYF. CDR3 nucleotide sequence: TGCGCCAGCAGCCTCGGACCCAATCTAGCGGGGGGTAACGAGCAGTACTTC.

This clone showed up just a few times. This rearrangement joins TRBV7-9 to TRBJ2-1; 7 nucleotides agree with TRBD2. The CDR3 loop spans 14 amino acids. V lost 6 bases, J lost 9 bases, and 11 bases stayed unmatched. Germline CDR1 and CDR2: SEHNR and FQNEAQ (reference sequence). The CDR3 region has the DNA TGTGCCAGCAGACCTCCCCACGGCGGGGGTGAGCAGTTCTTC. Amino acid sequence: CASRPPHGGGEQFF.

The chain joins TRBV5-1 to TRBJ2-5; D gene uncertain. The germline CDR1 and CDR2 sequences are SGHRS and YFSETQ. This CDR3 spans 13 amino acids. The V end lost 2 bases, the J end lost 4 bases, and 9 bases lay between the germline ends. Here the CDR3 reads CASSLFPGETQYF. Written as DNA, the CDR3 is TGCGCCAGCAGCTTATTTCCGGGAGAGACCCAGTACTTC.

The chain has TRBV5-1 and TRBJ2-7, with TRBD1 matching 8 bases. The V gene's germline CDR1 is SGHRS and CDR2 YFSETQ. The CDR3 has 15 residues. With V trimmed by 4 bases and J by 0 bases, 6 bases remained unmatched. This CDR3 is CASSDRTGSSYEQYF. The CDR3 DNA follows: TGCGCCAGCAGCGATAGGACAGGGAGCTCCTACGAGCAGTACTTC.

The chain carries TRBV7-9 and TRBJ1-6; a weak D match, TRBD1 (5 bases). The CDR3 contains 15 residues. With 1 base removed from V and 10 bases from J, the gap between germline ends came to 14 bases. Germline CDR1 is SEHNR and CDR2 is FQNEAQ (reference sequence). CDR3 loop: CASSLVLGETSPLHF. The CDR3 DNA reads TGTGCCAGCAGCTTAGTCTTGGGGGAGACCTCACCCCTCCACTTT.

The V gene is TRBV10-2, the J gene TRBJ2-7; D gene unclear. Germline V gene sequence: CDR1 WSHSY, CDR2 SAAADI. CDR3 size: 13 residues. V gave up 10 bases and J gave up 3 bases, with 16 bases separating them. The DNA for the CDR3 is TGCGCCACGACGACGGAGTCTGTCTACGAGCAGTACTTC. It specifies CATTTESVYEQYF.

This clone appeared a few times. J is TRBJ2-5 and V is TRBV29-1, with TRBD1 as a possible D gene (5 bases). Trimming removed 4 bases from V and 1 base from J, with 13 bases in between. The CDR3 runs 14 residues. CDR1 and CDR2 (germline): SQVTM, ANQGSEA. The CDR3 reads CSVAPPDIQETQYF. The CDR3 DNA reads TGCAGCGTTGCACCGCCGGACATCCAAGAGACCCAGTACTTC.

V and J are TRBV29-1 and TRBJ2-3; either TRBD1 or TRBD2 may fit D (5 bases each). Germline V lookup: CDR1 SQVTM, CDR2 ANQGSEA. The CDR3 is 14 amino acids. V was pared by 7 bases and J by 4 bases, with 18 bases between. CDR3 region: CSGRRGPGADTQYF. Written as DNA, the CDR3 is TGCAGCGGCAGAAGGGGACCAGGCGCAGATACGCAGTATTTT.

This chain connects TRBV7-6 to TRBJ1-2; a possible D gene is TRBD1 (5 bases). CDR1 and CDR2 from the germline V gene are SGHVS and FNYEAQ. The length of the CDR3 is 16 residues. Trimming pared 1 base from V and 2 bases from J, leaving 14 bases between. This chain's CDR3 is CASSLDPQGTNYGYTF. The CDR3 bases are TGTGCCAGCAGCTTAGATCCCCAGGGCACCAACTATGGCTACACCTTC.

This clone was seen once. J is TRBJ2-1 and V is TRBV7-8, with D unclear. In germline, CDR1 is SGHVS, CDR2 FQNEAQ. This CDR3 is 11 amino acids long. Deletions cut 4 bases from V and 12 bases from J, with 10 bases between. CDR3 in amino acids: CASSSVSTQFF. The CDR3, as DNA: TGTGCCAGCAGCTCAGTAAGCACGCAGTTCTTC.

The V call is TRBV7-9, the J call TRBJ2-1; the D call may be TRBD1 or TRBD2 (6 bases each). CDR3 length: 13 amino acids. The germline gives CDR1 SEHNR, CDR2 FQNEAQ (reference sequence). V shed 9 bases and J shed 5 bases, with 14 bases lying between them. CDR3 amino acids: CASLRGGHNEQFF. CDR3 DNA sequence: TGTGCCAGTCTCCGTGGGGGGCACAATGAGCAGTTCTTC.